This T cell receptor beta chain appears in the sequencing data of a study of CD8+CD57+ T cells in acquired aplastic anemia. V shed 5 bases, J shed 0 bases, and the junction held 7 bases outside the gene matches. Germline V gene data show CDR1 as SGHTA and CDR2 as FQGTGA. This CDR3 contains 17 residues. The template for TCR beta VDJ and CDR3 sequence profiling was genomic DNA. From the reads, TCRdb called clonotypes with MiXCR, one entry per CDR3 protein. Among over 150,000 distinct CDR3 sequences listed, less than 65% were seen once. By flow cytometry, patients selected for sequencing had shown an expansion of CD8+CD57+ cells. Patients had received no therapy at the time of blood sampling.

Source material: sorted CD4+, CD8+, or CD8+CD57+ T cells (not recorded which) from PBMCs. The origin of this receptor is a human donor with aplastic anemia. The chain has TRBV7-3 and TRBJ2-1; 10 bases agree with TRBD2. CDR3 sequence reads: CASSLSGGFLSYNEQFF. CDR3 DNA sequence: TGTGCCAGCAGCCTTAGCGGGGGGTTCCTCTCCTACAATGAGCAGTTCTTC.